Presented here are 16 T cell receptor beta chains from one specimen sequenced in a study of blood T cell repertoires in COVID-19. Clones were read by immunoSEQ multiplex PCR, and TCRdb kept only the in-frame ones, dropping some. The profile shows around 200,000 clones, around 83% of them singletons. Input material: peripheral blood. These receptor sequences come from a woman aged 40 to 50 with acute or convalescent COVID-19.

The V and J genes are TRBV5-1 and TRBJ1-2; TRBD1 aligns across 7 bases. The length of the CDR3 is 15 residues. V lost 7 bases, J lost 4 bases, and 13 bases stayed unmatched. Germline lookup yields CDR1 SGHRS and CDR2 YFSETQ. The CDR3 region is CASGPGTEDFYGYTF. CDR3 DNA: TGCGCCAGCGGCCCCGGGACAGAAGACTTCTATGGCTACACCTTC.

A remark on this clone: Given the absence of the conserved phenylalanine or tryptophan at the CDR3 end, a read error is likely. The limits of the CDR3 on the DNA are not certain, so only TCRdb's listed CDR3 is given. The rearrangement uses TRBV11-2 and TRBJ1-2; the D call in the table, TRBD1, was not verified against the DNA. Germline V gene data show CDR1 as SGHAT and CDR2 as FQNNGV. The CDR3 length equals 14 residues, ends included. The CDR3 sequence: CASSLDLGQVQVRL.

The chain links TRBV30 to TRBJ1-2; D possibly corresponds to TRBD1 (5 bases). V lost 2 bases and J lost 6, with 10 bases in between. Looked up from germline, CDR1 is GTSNPN and CDR2 is SVGIG (reference sequence). The CDR3 sequence is 12 residues long. The CDR3 sequence is CAWSLGANGYTF. The CDR3 DNA follows: TGTGCCTGGAGTTTAGGGGCTAATGGCTACACCTTC. The full variable domain, in which reference TRBV30 and TRBJ1-2 provide the parts outside the CDR3, is SQTIHQWPATLVQPVGSPLSLECTVEGTSNPNLYWYRQAAGRGLQLLFYSVGIGQISSEVPQNLSASRPQDRQFILSSKKLLLSDSGFYLCAWSLGANGYTFGSGTRLTVV.

The chain joins TRBV7-9 to TRBJ1-1; 7 bases line up with TRBD1. This CDR3 is 15 amino acids long. The ends lost 4 bases at V and 2 bases at J; junction bases unmatched: 7. Germline lookup yields CDR1 SEHNR and CDR2 FQNEAQ (reference sequence). For the CDR3, the DNA is TGTGCCAGCAGCTCGATGGGGACAGTTAACACTGAAGCTTTCTTT. Protein: CASSSMGTVNTEAFF. Full variable domain (missing parts from reference TRBV7-9 and TRBJ1-1): DTGVSQNPRHKITKRGQNVTFRCDPISEHNRLYWYRQTLGQGPEFLTYFQNEAQLEKSRLLSDRFSAERPKGSFSTLEIQRTEQGDSAMYLCASSSMGTVNTEAFFGQGTRLTVV.

The chain links TRBV2 to TRBJ1-4; D is perhaps TRBD1 (6 bases). Germline V gene lookup returns CDR1 SNHLY and CDR2 FYNNEI. CDR3 size: 13 residues. The V gene lost 3 bases and the J gene lost 8 bases, with 10 bases spanning the gap. In DNA, the CDR3 is TGTGCCAGCAGTGAGGGGGCTCGGGAAAAACTGTTTTTT. This translates into CASSEGAREKLFF.

The chain couples TRBV6-5 to TRBJ2-1; D perhaps matches TRBD1 (6 bases). Trimming shortened V by 6 bases and J by 4 bases, and 10 bases separated the two germline ends. This CDR3 is 13 amino acids long. CDR1 MNHEY and CDR2 SVGAGI come from the germline V gene. The chain's CDR3 is CASRDSPYNEQFF. Here the CDR3 DNA reads TGTGCCAGCAGGGACAGCCCATACAATGAGCAGTTCTTC.

The V and J genes are TRBV4-2 and TRBJ2-1; 9 nucleotides agree with TRBD1. Germline V CDR1 and CDR2: LGHNA, YNFKEQ. V lost 5 bases and J lost 7; bases outside the gene matches: 6. This CDR3 is 14 amino acids long. DNA of the CDR3: TGTGCCAGCAGCTCTTCCGGGACAGGGAATGAGCAGTTCTTC. This translates into CASSSSGTGNEQFF.

The V and J genes are TRBV3-1 (or the pseudogene TRBV3-2) and TRBJ1-4; tentatively, D is TRBD1 (5 bases). The CDR3 is 17 amino acids. Per the germline V gene, CDR1 is LGHDT and CDR2 is YNNKEL (reference sequence). With 4 bases removed from V and 8 bases from J, the gap between germline ends came to 23 bases. The CDR3 region has the DNA TGTGCCAGCAGCCCCGGGGGGAGGGGAAGTGAGGAGGAAAAACTGTTTTTT. It specifies CASSPGGRGSEEEKLFF.

This clone was counted between two and nine times. The CDR3 region has the DNA TGTGCCAGCAGTTACGGAGGAGGGGACTACGAGCAGTACTTC. It encodes CASSYGGGDYEQYF. The chain has TRBV6-6 and TRBJ2-7; D possibly corresponds to TRBD2 (6 bases). Germline CDR1 is MNHNY and CDR2 is SVGAGI (reference sequence). The CDR3 runs to 14 residues. With 2 bases removed from V and 3 bases from J, the gap between germline ends came to 11 bases.

V gene TRBV28 combines with J gene TRBJ1-4; 8 nucleotides line up with TRBD1. V lost 2 bases to trimming and J lost 8 bases; unmatched junction nucleotides: 7. The length of the CDR3 is 15 residues. The germline V gene encodes CDR1 MDHEN and CDR2 SYDVKM. DNA for the CDR3: TGTGCCAGCAGTTTAGCGGCAGGGGGCAAGGAAAAACTGTTTTTT. This translates into CASSLAAGGKEKLFF.

The CDR3 coding sequence is TGCAGCGTTGAAGATCCGGGGCAGGGGACACTCGAGCAGTACTTC. This translates into CSVEDPGQGTLEQYF. The chain carries TRBV29-1 and TRBJ2-7, with D maybe TRBD1 (6 bases). Trimming pared 0 bases from V and 6 bases from J, leaving 18 bases between. Germline CDR1 is SQVTM and CDR2 is ANQGSEA. The CDR3 is 15 amino acids.

The J gene is TRBJ2-5, the V gene TRBV5-5, with TRBD1 matching 9 bases. The CDR3 is 16 amino acids. V lost 7 bases and J lost 5; bases outside the gene matches: 15. Germline CDR1 is SGHKS and CDR2 is YYEKEE (reference sequence). CDR3: CASALVIQGAVETQYF. CDR3 nucleotides: TGTGCCAGCGCATTGGTAATACAGGGGGCCGTGGAGACCCAGTACTTC. Filled out from reference TRBV5-5 and TRBJ2-5, the complete variable domain reads DAGVTQSPTHLIKTRGQQVTLRCSPISGHKSVSWYQQVLGQGPQFIFQYYEKEERGRGNFPDRFSARQFPNYSSELNVNALLLGDSALYLCASALVIQGAVETQYFGPGTRLLVL.

The J gene is TRBJ2-7, the V gene TRBV27, with 11 bases fitting TRBD2. The germline gives CDR1 MNHEY, CDR2 SMNVEV (reference sequence). The junction had 15 bases not matched to a gene; V was cut back by 2 bases and J by 6 bases. The length of the CDR3 is 18 residues. The CDR3 here is CASSLILAGGPMGSEQYF. The CDR3 nucleotides read TGTGCCAGCAGTTTAATTTTAGCGGGGGGGCCTATGGGAAGCGAGCAGTACTTC.

This chain links TRBV6-1 with TRBJ1-6; D might be TRBD1 (6 bases). CDR3 size: 15 residues. In germline, CDR1 is MNHNS, CDR2 SASEGT. Between the trimmed V and J ends, which lost 2 bases and 7 bases, there was a span of 12 bases. The CDR3: CASSEWGGGNSPLHF. CDR3 sequence (DNA): TGTGCCAGCAGTGAATGGGGGGGCGGCAATTCACCCCTCCACTTT.

The CDR3 reads CASSYSSGRRDTQYF. For the CDR3, the DNA is TGTGCCAGCAGTTACTCCAGCGGGAGGCGAGATACGCAGTATTTT. J is TRBJ2-3 and V is TRBV6-5; 9 nucleotides agree with TRBD2. The J segment lost 5 bases and the V segment lost 0 bases, leaving 3 bases of the junction unmatched. The CDR3 length is 15 residues. Looked up from germline, CDR1 is MNHEY and CDR2 is SVGAGI.

CDR3 nucleotide sequence: TGCGCCAGCAGCTTGGTAGCAGGAGGCACTGAAGCTTTCTTT. This translates into CASSLVAGGTEAFF. The J gene is TRBJ1-1, the V gene TRBV5-1; D not certain. This CDR3 has 14 amino acids. V lost 0 bases and J 4 bases, leaving 10 bases between the germline ends. Germline CDR1 SGHRS, CDR2 YFSETQ.